The 5 T cell receptor beta chains listed next were all sequenced from one sample in a study of T cells after yellow fever vaccination. One entry per CDR3 protein results from TCRdb running MiXCR on the 5' RACE reads. Of about 300,000 distinct CDR3 sequences in the sample, 8.7% are singletons; the top ten hold around 3.4%. The source was CD4+ T cells sorted from PBMCs, collected 5 days after the yellow fever booster vaccination. These receptor sequences come from a man aged 18 to 30 who received the YFV17D yellow fever vaccine.

This chain joins TRBV4-3 and TRBJ2-3; weak D call: TRBD2 (6 bases). The ends were cut back, 1 base at V and 2 bases at J, with 13 bases in the middle. The CDR3 consists of 16 residues. From germline, CDR1 is LGHNA and CDR2 YSLEER. DNA for the CDR3: TGCGCCAGCAGCCAAGGGGGGGACCCAGCCACAGATACGCAGTATTTT. Translating gives CASSQGGDPATDTQYF.

The table lists this clonotype with a few counts. V is TRBV5-1 and J is TRBJ1-4; D gene unclear. Trimming took off 0 bases at V and 2 bases at J, with 11 bases between the two ends. The germline V gene has CDR1 SGHRS and CDR2 YFSETQ. CDR3 length equals 16 residues. The CDR3 spells CASSLGGSGTNEKLFF. For the CDR3, the DNA is TGCGCCAGCAGCTTGGGGGGAAGCGGGACTAATGAAAAACTGTTTTTT.

This chain joins TRBV4-3 and TRBJ2-5; D gene ambiguous. V lost 0 bases and J 0 bases, leaving 8 bases between the germline ends. The germline CDR1 and CDR2 sequences are LGHNA and YSLEER. This CDR3 spans 15 amino acids. The CDR3 DNA reads TGCGCCAGCAGCCAAGAAGGCCTCTACCAAGAGACCCAGTACTTC. Translating gives CASSQEGLYQETQYF.

This clonotype was counted only a few times. The chain uses TRBV12-3 or TRBV12-4 and TRBJ1-1, with D possibly matching TRBD1 (6 bases). V was clipped by 8 bases and J by 1 base, with 23 bases between them. The CDR3 has 17 amino acids. The CDR3 loop reads CASSRGGRGLGNTEAFF. In DNA, the CDR3 is TGTGCCAGCTCACGAGGAGGCAGGGGATTGGGGAACACTGAAGCTTTCTTT.

The V gene is TRBV7-9, the J gene TRBJ2-5; possibly TRBD1 for D (5 bases). Deletions cut 1 base from V and 7 bases from J, with 10 bases between. The CDR3 spans 13 residues. Germline V gene lookup returns CDR1 SEHNR and CDR2 FQNEAQ (reference sequence). In DNA form, the CDR3 reads TGTGCCAGCAGCTTAGGGGGCTCCCCGACCCAGTACTTC. Protein: CASSLGGSPTQYF.